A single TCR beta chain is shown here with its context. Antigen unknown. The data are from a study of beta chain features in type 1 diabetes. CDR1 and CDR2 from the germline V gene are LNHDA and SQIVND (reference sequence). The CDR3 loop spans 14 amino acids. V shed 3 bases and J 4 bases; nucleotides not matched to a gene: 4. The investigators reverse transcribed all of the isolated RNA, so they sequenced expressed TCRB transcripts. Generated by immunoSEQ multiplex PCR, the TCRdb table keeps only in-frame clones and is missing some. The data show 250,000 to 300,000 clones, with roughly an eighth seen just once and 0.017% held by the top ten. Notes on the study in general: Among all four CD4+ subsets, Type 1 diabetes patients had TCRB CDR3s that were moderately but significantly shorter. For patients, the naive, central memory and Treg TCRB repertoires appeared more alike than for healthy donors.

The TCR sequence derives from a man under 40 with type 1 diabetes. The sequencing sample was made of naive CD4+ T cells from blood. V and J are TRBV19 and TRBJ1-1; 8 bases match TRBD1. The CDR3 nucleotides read TGTGCCAGTAGTATTGACAGGGGAGGCACTGAAGCTTTCTTT. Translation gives CASSIDRGGTEAFF.